This T cell receptor beta chain was documented in a study of neurological immune-mediated disorders. CDR3 size: 15 residues. The V gene lost 0 bases and the J gene lost 7 bases, with 16 bases spanning the gap. Germline V gives CDR1 LGHDT, CDR2 YNNKEL (reference sequence). MiXCR, run by TCRdb on the 5' RACE reads, gives a single entry per CDR3 protein. Of roughly 100,000 distinct CDR3 sequences in the sample, roughly 4% are singletons; the top ten hold roughly 6%. What was sequenced was PBMCs. The sequence was obtained from a woman aged 18-29 years with multiple sclerosis. The chain uses TRBV3-1 and TRBJ2-7; D is uncertain. The DNA of the CDR3 is TGTGCCAGCAGCCAAGAATACGACGGTTTGGGAGAGCAGTACTTC. Its translation is CASSQEYDGLGEQYF.